The 21 T cell receptor beta chains given below trace back to one sample, sequenced in a study of glioma-infiltrating T cells. Using RNA template, CDR3s of TCR alpha and beta were amplified with iRepertoire arm-PCR. TCRdb reprocessed the multiplex PCR reads with MiXCR, giving one entry per CDR3 protein. Of 300,000 to 400,000 distinct CDR3 sequences in the sample, roughly two fifths were seen once. Sequencing was carried out using glioma tissue, nonneoplastic brain tissue, or PBMCs (not recorded which). These receptors were taken from a human donor with low-grade glioma or glioblastoma, undergoing nonglioma brain surgery, or in good health (not recorded which).

The chain uses TRBV27 and TRBJ2-7, with 9 bases matching TRBD1. CDR1 and CDR2 (germline): MNHEY, SMNVEV (reference sequence). This CDR3 is 16 amino acids long. V dropped 6 bases and J dropped 4; count of bases not matched to a gene: 13. As DNA, the CDR3 is TGTGCCAGCAGCCGCGGGACAGGGTCTAGCAGTTACGAGCAGTACTTC. Amino acids: CASSRGTGSSSYEQYF.

Concerning this clonotype: A much larger clone differs by one base, so this may be a read error. The chain combines TRBV27 with TRBJ1-1; D is unclear. The CDR3 is 14 residues long. The V end was cut by 3 bases, the J end by 4 bases, with 12 bases between. Germline CDR1 and CDR2: MNHEY and SMNVEV (reference sequence). CDR3 in amino acids: CASSLRNQSTEAFF. As DNA, the CDR3 is TGTGCCAGCAGTTTGAGGAACCAGAGCACTGAAGCTTTCTTT.

V is TRBV28 and J is TRBJ1-1; the D is unclear. This CDR3 has 13 residues. In germline, CDR1 is MDHEN, CDR2 SYDVKM. The CDR3 here is CVRSQAINTEAFF. The CDR3 DNA is TGTGTCAGAAGTCAGGCCATTAACACTGAAGCTTTCTTT.

V usage is TRBV11-2 and J usage is TRBJ2-1; D is unresolved. In germline, CDR1 is SGHAT, CDR2 FQNNGV. This CDR3 region has 12 residues. The V end was cut by 5 bases, the J end by 9 bases, with 11 bases between. Here the CDR3 DNA reads TGTGCCAGCAGCACACGACTGTCTGAGCAGTTCTTC. Translating gives CASSTRLSEQFF.

This clonotype showed up just a few times. The rearrangement joins TRBV2 to TRBJ1-1; 8 bases are a match to TRBD1. The CDR3 is made up of 13 amino acids. Germline CDR1 is SNHLY and CDR2 is FYNNEI. J was trimmed by 5 bases and V by 5 bases; bases with no gene match: 4. The CDR3 DNA sequence: TGTGCCAGCAGTAAGGACAGGGCAACTGAAGCTTTCTTT. It is translated as CASSKDRATEAFF.

In its sample, this clonotype was seen many times. The CDR3 loop reads CASSTTRGRNINEQFF. CDR3 sequence (DNA): TGTGCCAGCAGCACCACAAGGGGGAGGAATATCAATGAGCAGTTCTTC. The V call is TRBV27, the J call TRBJ2-1; TRBD1 or TRBD2 may be the D gene (6 bases each). The germline CDR1 and CDR2 sequences are MNHEY and SMNVEV (reference sequence). V was clipped by 6 bases and J by 6 bases, with 21 bases between them. The CDR3 is 16 amino acids.

This clonotype was recorded many times. The V gene is TRBV27, the J gene TRBJ2-3; D gene ambiguous. The V and J ends lost 4 bases and 2 bases respectively, with 4 bases between them. Germline V gives CDR1 MNHEY, CDR2 SMNVEV (reference sequence). The CDR3 covers 12 residues. For the CDR3, the DNA is TGTGCCAGCAGTTCCTACACAGATACGCAGTATTTT. It translates to CASSSYTDTQYF.

In its sample, this clonotype was seen many times. The chain carries TRBV27 and TRBJ2-1, with a weak D call TRBD2 (6 bases). The germline CDR1 and CDR2 sequences are MNHEY and SMNVEV (reference sequence). V was trimmed by 7 bases and J by 2 bases, leaving 12 bases between them. This CDR3 has 14 residues. CDR3 region: CASNTGTAYNEQFF. The CDR3 DNA follows: TGTGCCAGCAACACCGGGACTGCCTACAATGAGCAGTTCTTC.

This clonotype was seen a few times. The chain uses TRBV15 and TRBJ2-7; the D call may be TRBD1 or TRBD2 (5 bases each). Germline values: CDR1 LNHNV, CDR2 YYDKDF (reference sequence). CDR3 size: 15 residues. The V end was cut by 1 base, the J end by 2 bases, with 12 bases between. Here the CDR3 reads CATSRVGDLPYEQYF. CDR3 nucleotide sequence: TGTGCCACCAGCAGAGTTGGGGACCTGCCCTACGAGCAGTACTTC.

V and J are TRBV28 and TRBJ2-7; unclear D gene. The germline gives CDR1 MDHEN, CDR2 SYDVKM. The V end lost 1 base, the J end lost 0 bases, and 7 bases lay between the germline ends. This CDR3 comprises 14 residues. DNA of the CDR3: TGTGCCAGCAGTTTATATCTTCGCTCCTACGAGCAGTACTTC. Translating gives CASSLYLRSYEQYF.

Comments on this clonotype: A read error may explain this, as a much larger clone is one base away. The chain carries TRBV6-5 and TRBJ2-7; D unclear. The CDR3 runs 11 residues. V was pared by 2 bases and J by 11 bases, with 10 bases between. Germline CDR1 and CDR2: MNHEY and SVGAGI. CDR3 DNA sequence: TGTGCCAGCAGTTACCACGAGACCAAGTACTTC. It translates to CASSYHETKYF.

For this clonotype: This sequence may be a read error, since a much larger clone differs from it by one base. V gene TRBV4-1 combines with J gene TRBJ2-3; no clear D. The CDR3 totals 15 residues. The V gene's germline CDR1 is MGHRA and CDR2 YSYEKL. As DNA, the CDR3 is TGCGCCAGCGGCCAAGTCCCCTCCGGCACAGATACGCAGTATTTT. Its translation: CASGQVPSGTDTQYF.

This clonotype was found many times. The gene calls are TRBV29-1 and TRBJ2-5; D call uncertain. This CDR3 region has 12 residues. The ends were cut back, 4 bases at V and 4 bases at J, with 10 bases in the middle. Germline values: CDR1 SQVTM, CDR2 ANQGSEA. For the CDR3, the DNA is TGCAGCGTTGCCTTATCTAGAGAGACCCAGTACTTC. The encoded protein is CSVALSRETQYF.

This sequence joins TRBV7-2 and TRBJ2-7; the match to TRBD2 covers 8 bases. Germline values: CDR1 SGHTA, CDR2 FQGNSA. Losses at the gene ends were 6 bases for V and 2 bases for J; bases not matched to a gene: 12. CDR3 length equals 16 residues. This chain's CDR3 is CASSPGGARRTYEQYF. CDR3 nucleotide sequence: TGTGCCAGCAGTCCCGGGGGGGCCAGGCGGACCTACGAGCAGTACTTC.

This clonotype was counted ten times or more. The V call is TRBV27, the J call TRBJ1-2; D might be TRBD1 (5 bases). V was cut by 5 bases and J by 4 bases, with 14 bases left in between. The CDR3 runs 14 residues. Germline V gene data show CDR1 as MNHEY and CDR2 as SMNVEV (reference sequence). The CDR3 loop reads CASSVGTMGYGYTF. In DNA, the CDR3 is TGTGCCAGCAGTGTGGGGACCATGGGCTATGGCTACACCTTC.

This clonotype has more than one count but fewer than ten. This sequence joins TRBV2 and TRBJ1-3; D call uncertain. Trimming stripped 5 bases from V and 0 bases from J, with 11 bases between. Germline CDR1 SNHLY, CDR2 FYNNEI. The CDR3 spans 15 residues. The CDR3 loop is CASSSTFSSGNTIYF. The CDR3 nucleotides are TGTGCCAGCAGTTCGACGTTTAGCTCTGGAAACACCATATATTTT.

This clonotype occurred a few times. DNA of the CDR3: TGTGCCAGCAGTTACTCGTTGATAGCGGGGCCCTACGAGCAGTACTTC. It is translated as CASSYSLIAGPYEQYF. This sequence joins TRBV6-2 or TRBV6-3 and TRBJ2-7, with 8 bases fitting TRBD2. Germline CDR1 MNHEY, CDR2 SVGEGT. The CDR3 is made up of 16 amino acids. V trimming: 0 bases; J trimming: 2 bases; junction bases outside the gene matches: 6.

V is TRBV11-2 and J is TRBJ2-1, with D perhaps matching TRBD1 (6 bases). Germline lookup yields CDR1 SGHAT and CDR2 FQNNGV. V lost 5 bases to trimming and J lost 7 bases, with 15 bases between them. The CDR3 contains 14 residues. CDR3 nucleotide sequence: TGTGCCAGCAGCCTAGGGGGAGCTCGGAATGAGCAGTTCTTC. Translated, it gives CASSLGGARNEQFF.

This clonotype has a count of ten or more. The CDR3 sequence is CASSPDRVEDPQHF. In nucleotides, the CDR3 is TGTGCCAGCAGCCCGGACAGGGTAGAAGATCCCCAGCATTTT. The gene calls are TRBV28 and TRBJ1-5, with 8 nucleotides matching TRBD1. CDR1 and CDR2 (germline): MDHEN, SYDVKM. Unmatched junction bases numbered 11, after V lost 6 bases and J lost 10 bases. The CDR3 length is 14 residues. The whole variable domain, remainder taken from reference TRBV28 and TRBJ1-5, is DVKVTQSSRYLVKRTGEKVFLECVQDMDHENMFWYRQDPGLGLRLIYFSYDVKMKEKGDIPEGYSVSREKKERFSLILESASTNQTSMYLCASSPDRVEDPQHFGDGTRLSIL.

Points on this clonotype: One junction end does not reproduce the germline sequence, and a read error may be involved. J is TRBJ2-7 and V is TRBV28; D is undetermined. The germline V gene encodes CDR1 MDHEN and CDR2 SYDVKM. The CDR3 length is 15 residues. DNA for the CDR3: TGTGCCACCAGTTCCATCCTGTCAGTCCGTTACGAGCAGTACTTC. Encoded protein: CATSSILSVRYEQYF.

J is TRBJ2-1 and V is TRBV15; 9 bases map to TRBD2. V dropped 0 bases and J dropped 4; count of bases not matched to a gene: 10. CDR3 length: 18 residues. CDR1 and CDR2 from the germline V gene are LNHNV and YYDKDF (reference sequence). CDR3 protein: CATSRDHPRLAVYNEQFF. The CDR3 DNA is TGTGCCACCAGCAGAGACCACCCAAGACTAGCGGTATACAATGAGCAGTTCTTC. Looking up the rest from reference TRBV15 and TRBJ2-1 gives the full variable domain: DAMVIQNPRYQVTQFGKPVTLSCSQTLNHNVMYWYQQKSSQAPKLLFHYYDKDFNNEADTPDNFQSRRPNTSFCFLDIRSPGLGDTAMYLCATSRDHPRLAVYNEQFFGPGTRLTVL.